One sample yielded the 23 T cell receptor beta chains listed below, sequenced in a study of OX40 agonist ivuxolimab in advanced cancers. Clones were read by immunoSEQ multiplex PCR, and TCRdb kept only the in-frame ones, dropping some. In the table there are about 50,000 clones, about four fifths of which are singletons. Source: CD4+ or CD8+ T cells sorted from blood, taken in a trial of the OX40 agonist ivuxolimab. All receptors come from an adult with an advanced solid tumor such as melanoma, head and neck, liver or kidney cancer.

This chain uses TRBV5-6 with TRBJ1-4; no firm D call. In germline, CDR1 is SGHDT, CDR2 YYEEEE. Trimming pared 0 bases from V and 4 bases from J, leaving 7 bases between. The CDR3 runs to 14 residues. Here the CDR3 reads CASSLVRSNEKLFF. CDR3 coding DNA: TGTGCCAGCAGCTTGGTCAGGAGTAATGAAAAACTGTTTTTT.

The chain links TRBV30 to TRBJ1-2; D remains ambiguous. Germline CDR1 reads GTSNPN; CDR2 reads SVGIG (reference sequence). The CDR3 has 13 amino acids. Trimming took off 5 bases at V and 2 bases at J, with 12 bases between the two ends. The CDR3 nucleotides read TGTGCCTGGGCGGGGAGGTTAAACTATGGCTACACCTTC. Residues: CAWAGRLNYGYTF.

The CDR3 DNA reads TGTGCCAGCAGCAAAGACGAGGTAGCGGGGACGTATGAGCAGTTCTTC. It specifies CASSKDEVAGTYEQFF. The rearrangement links TRBV7-8 to TRBJ2-1, with 8 bases that match TRBD2. V dropped 5 bases and J dropped 8; count of bases not matched to a gene: 14. The CDR3 extends over 16 amino acids. Germline-derived CDR1 and CDR2 are SGHVS and FQNEAQ. Full variable domain (rest looked up from reference TRBV7-8 and TRBJ2-1): GAGVSQSPRYKVAKRGQDVALRCDPISGHVSLFWYQQALGQGPEFLTYFQNEAQLDKSGLPSDRFFAERPEGSVSTLKIQRTQQEDSAVYLCASSKDEVAGTYEQFFGPGTRLTVL.

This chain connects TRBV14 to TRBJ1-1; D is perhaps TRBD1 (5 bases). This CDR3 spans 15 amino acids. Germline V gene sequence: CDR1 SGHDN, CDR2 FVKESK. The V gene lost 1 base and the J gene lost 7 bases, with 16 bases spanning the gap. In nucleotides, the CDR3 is TGTGCCAGCAGCCAAGTGACAGCGTGGGACGGTGAAGCTTTCTTT. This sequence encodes CASSQVTAWDGEAFF.

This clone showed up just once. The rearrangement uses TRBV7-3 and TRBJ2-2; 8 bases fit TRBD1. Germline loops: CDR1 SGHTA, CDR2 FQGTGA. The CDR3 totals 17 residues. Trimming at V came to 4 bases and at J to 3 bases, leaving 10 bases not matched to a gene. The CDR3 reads CASSSPLQGGYTGELFF. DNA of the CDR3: TGTGCCAGCAGCTCCCCCTTACAGGGGGGTTACACCGGGGAGCTGTTTTTT.

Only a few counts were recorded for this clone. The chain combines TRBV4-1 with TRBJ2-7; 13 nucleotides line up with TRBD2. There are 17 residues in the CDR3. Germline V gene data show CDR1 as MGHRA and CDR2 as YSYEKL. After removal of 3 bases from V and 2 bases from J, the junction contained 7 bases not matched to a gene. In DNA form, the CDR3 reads TGCGCCAGCAGCCACCATCTTGGGACTAGCGGGACCTACGAGCAGTACTTC. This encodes CASSHHLGTSGTYEQYF.

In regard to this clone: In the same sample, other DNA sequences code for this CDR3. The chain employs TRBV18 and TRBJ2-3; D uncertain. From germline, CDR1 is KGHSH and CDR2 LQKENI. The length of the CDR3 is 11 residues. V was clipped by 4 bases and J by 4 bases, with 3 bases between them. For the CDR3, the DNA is TGTGCCAGCTCACGTGCAGATACGCAGTATTTT. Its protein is CASSRADTQYF.

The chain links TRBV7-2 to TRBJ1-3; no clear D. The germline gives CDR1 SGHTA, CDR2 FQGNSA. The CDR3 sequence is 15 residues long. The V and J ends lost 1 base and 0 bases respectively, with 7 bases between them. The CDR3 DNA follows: TGTGCCAGCAGCTTAGGGGGAGGCTCTGGAAACACCATATATTTT. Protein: CASSLGGGSGNTIYF.

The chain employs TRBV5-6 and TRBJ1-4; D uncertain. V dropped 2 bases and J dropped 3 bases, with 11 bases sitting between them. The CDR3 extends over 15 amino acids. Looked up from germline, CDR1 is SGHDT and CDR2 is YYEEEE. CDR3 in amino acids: CASSLVGGPNEKLFF. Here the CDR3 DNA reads TGTGCCAGCAGCTTAGTCGGTGGGCCTAATGAAAAACTGTTTTTT.

The CDR3 protein is CATSPDRAAYGYTF. The DNA of the CDR3 is TGTGCCACCTCCCCCGACAGGGCCGCATATGGCTACACCTTC. V gene TRBV19 combines with J gene TRBJ1-2; 7 bases fit TRBD1. The CDR3 sequence is 14 residues long. Germline CDR1 is LNHDA and CDR2 is SQIVND (reference sequence). V was clipped by 10 bases and J by 5 bases; unmatched bases: 13.

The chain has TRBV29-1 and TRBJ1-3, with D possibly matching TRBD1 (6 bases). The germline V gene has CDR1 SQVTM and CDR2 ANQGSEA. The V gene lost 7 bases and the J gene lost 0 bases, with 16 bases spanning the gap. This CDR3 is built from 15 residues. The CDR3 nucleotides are TGCAGCGCCAGACAGGCACCCAGCTCTGGAAACACCATATATTTT. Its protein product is CSARQAPSSGNTIYF.

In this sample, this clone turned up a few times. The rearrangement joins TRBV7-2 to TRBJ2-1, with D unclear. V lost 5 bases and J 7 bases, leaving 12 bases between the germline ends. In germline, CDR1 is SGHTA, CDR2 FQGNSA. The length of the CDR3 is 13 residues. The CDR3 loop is CASSKGYRNEQFF. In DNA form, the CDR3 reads TGTGCCAGCAGCAAAGGGTACCGAAATGAGCAGTTCTTC.

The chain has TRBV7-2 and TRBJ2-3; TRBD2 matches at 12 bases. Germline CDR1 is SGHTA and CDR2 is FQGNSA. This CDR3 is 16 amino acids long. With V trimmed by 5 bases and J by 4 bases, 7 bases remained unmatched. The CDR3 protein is CASSPRLAGASDTQYF. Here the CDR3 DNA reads TGTGCCAGCAGCCCCCGACTAGCGGGAGCCTCAGATACGCAGTATTTT.

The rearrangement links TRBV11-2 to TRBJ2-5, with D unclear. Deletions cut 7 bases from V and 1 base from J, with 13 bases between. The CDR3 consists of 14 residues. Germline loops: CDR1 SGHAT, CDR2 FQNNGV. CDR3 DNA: TGTGCCAGCACCACAAGACCTACCCAAGAGACCCAGTACTTC. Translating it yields CASTTRPTQETQYF.

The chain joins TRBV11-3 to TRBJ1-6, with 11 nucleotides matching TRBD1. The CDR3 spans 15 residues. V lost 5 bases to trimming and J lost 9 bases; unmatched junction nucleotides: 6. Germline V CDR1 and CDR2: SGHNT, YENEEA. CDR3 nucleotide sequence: TGTGCCAGCAGCCCATCGGGACAGGGGGGTTCACCCCTCCACTTT. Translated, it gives CASSPSGQGGSPLHF.

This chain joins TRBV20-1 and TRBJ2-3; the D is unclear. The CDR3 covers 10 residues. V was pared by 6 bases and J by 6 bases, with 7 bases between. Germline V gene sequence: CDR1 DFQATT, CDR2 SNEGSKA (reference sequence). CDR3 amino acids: CSASLDTQYF. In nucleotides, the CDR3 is TGCAGTGCCTCTTTGGATACGCAGTATTTT.

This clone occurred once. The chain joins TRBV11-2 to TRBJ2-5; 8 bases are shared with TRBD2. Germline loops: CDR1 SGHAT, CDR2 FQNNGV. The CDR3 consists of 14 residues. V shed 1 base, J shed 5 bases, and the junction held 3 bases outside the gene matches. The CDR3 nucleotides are TGTGCCAGCAGCTTAGTGACGGGGGGGGAGACCCAGTACTTC. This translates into CASSLVTGGETQYF.

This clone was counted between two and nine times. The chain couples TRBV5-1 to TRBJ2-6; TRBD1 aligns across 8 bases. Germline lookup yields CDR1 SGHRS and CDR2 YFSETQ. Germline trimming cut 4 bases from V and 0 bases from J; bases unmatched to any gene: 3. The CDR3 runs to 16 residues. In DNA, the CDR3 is TGCGCCAGCAGCCGAGGGACAGGCTCTGGGGCCAACGTCCTGACTTTC. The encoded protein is CASSRGTGSGANVLTF. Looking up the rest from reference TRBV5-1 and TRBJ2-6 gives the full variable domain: KAGVTQTPRYLIKTRGQQVTLSCSPISGHRSVSWYQQTPGQGLQFLFEYFSETQRNKGNFPGRFSGRQFSNSRSEMNVSTLELGDSALYLCASSRGTGSGANVLTFGAGSRLTVL.

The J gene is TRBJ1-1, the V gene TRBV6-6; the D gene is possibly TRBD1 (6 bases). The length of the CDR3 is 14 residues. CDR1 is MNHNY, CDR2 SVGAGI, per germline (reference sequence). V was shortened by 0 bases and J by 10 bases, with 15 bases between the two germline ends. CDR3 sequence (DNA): TGTGCCAGCAGTTACTCGGGGGGGGGCGGAGTAGCTTTCTTT. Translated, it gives CASSYSGGGGVAFF.

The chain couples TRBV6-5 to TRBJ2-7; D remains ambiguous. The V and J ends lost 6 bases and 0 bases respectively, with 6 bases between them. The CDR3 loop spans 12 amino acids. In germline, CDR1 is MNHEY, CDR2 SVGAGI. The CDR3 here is CASRGLSYEQYF. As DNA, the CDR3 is TGTGCCAGCAGGGGCCTCTCCTACGAGCAGTACTTC.

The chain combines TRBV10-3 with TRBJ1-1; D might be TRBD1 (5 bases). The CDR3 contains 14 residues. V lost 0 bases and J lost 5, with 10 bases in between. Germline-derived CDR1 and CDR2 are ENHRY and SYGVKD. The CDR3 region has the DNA TGTGCCATCAGTGAGTCCCGGGGGGAAACTGAAGCTTTCTTT. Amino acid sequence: CAISESRGETEAFF.

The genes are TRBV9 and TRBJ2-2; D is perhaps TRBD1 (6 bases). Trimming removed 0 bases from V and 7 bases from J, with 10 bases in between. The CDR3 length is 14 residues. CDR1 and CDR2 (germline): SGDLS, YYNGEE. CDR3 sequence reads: CASSVEGVIGELFF. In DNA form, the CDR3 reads TGTGCCAGCAGCGTAGAGGGGGTAATCGGGGAGCTGTTTTTT. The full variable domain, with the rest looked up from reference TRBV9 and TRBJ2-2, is DSGVTQTPKHLITATGQRVTLRCSPRSGDLSVYWYQQSLDQGLQFLIQYYNGEERAKGNILERFSAQQFPDLHSELNLSSLELGDSALYFCASSVEGVIGELFFGEGSRLTVL.

The CDR3 DNA sequence: TGTGCCAGCAGTTACTCGGCTGGCTACACCTTC. Residues: CASSYSAGYTF. The rearrangement joins TRBV6-6 to TRBJ1-2; D is ambiguous. The germline V gene encodes CDR1 MNHNY and CDR2 SVGAGI (reference sequence). Trimming stripped 0 bases from V and 7 bases from J, with 3 bases between. The CDR3 consists of 11 residues.